The rows below give T cell receptor beta chains drawn from one sample of a study of post-analysis software for immune sequencing data. TCRdb re-derived calls from the PCR reads in MiXCR, one entry per CDR3 protein. Here the sample spans roughly 800,000 distinct CDR3 sequences, roughly 50% being singletons. Sequencing was carried out using blood. The receptor set was obtained from a girl under 18 with multiple sclerosis. The CDR3 runs from the conserved cysteine through the conserved F or W. The order of the fields is clone size, V gene, D gene, J gene, CDR3 protein, CDR3 DNA. The D gene is left open where the match is weak. The size of a clone is reported for some rows only, either as once, few or many, or as a class for expanded clones.

>.|TRBV7-8|.|TRBJ1-2
CASSLAISGVGYTF
TGTGCCAGCAGCTTAGCTATCTCAGGCGTTGGCTACACCTTC
>.|TRBV20-1|.|TRBJ2-1
CSARGGDLYNEQFF
TGCAGTGCTAGGGGTGGGGACCTCTACAATGAGCAGTTCTTC
>few|TRBV7-2|TRBD2|TRBJ2-6
CASSPWGGSGANVLTF
TGTGCCAGCAGCCCCTGGGGGGGATCTGGGGCCAACGTCCTGACTTTC
>.|TRBV20-1|TRBD2|TRBJ2-1
CSARGWASGFQAYHNEQFF
TGCAGTGCTAGAGGGTGGGCTAGCGGGTTCCAGGCCTACCACAATGAGCAGTTCTTC
>.|TRBV12-3/TRBV12-4|.|TRBJ1-3
CASSWRVGSSGNTIYF
TGTGCCAGCAGTTGGAGGGTAGGGTCCTCTGGAAACACCATATATTTT
>.|TRBV20-1|.|TRBJ1-6
CSARGGRSNSPLHF
TGCAGTGCCAGAGGGGGGAGGAGCAATTCACCCCTCCACTTT
>few|TRBV7-7|TRBD1|TRBJ2-7
CASSLDGTVGEQYF
TGTGCTAGCAGCCTTGACGGGACAGTCGGCGAGCAGTACTTC
>.|TRBV6-6|.|TRBJ1-4
CASSYSNRPGLKLFF
TGTGCCAGCAGTTACTCTAACCGGCCGGGTTTAAAACTGTTTTTT
>few|TRBV5-1|.|TRBJ1-2
CASSLAGVSTVAHYGYTF
TGCGCCAGCAGCTTGGCGGGGGTCAGCACAGTGGCCCACTATGGCTACACCTTC
>.|TRBV20-1|TRBD2|TRBJ2-1
CSHTSGMTNEQFF
TGCAGTCATACTAGCGGGATGACCAATGAGCAGTTCTTC
>.|TRBV20-1|.|TRBJ2-7
CSARDIGPYEQYF
TGCAGTGCTAGAGATATAGGGCCTTACGAGCAGTACTTC
>few|TRBV5-6|.|TRBJ2-6
CASSLGPEGRSGANVLTF
TGTGCCAGCAGCTTGGGTCCCGAGGGTCGCTCTGGGGCCAACGTCCTGACTTTC
>few|TRBV29-1|TRBD1|TRBJ2-4
CSVHDRAKNIQYF
TGCAGCGTTCACGACAGGGCGAAAAACATTCAGTACTTC
>few|TRBV18|.|TRBJ2-5
CASSEYQETQYF
TGTGCCAGCTCCGAATATCAAGAGACCCAGTACTTC
>.|TRBV20-1|.|TRBJ2-5
CSAGRSREETQYF
TGCAGTGCTGGGCGGTCCAGGGAAGAGACCCAGTACTTC
>once|TRBV7-9|.|TRBJ2-7
CASSLTDLGGVPYEQYF
TGTGCCAGCAGCTTAACGGATCTAGGGGGGGTCCCCTACGAGCAGTACTTC
>once|TRBV10-3|TRBD2|TRBJ2-1
CAISEGAGAYNEQFF
TGTGCCATCAGTGAAGGAGCGGGGGCCTACAATGAGCAGTTCTTC
>few|TRBV10-3|.|TRBJ2-7
CAISDPDEQYF
TGTGCCATCAGTGACCCGGACGAGCAGTACTTC
>.|TRBV20-1|TRBD1|TRBJ2-1
CSARDWTGETNEQFF
TGCAGTGCTAGAGACTGGACAGGGGAGACCAATGAGCAGTTCTTC
>.|TRBV20-1|.|TRBJ2-5
CSASSLTQETQYF
TGCAGTGCTAGTTCTTTGACACAAGAGACCCAGTACTTC
>.|TRBV29-1|.|TRBJ2-3
CSVEDPGDTQYF
TGCAGCGTTGAAGATCCGGGAGATACGCAGTATTTT
>.|TRBV25-1|TRBD2|TRBJ2-7
CASSVAGTKSYEQYF
TGTGCCAGCAGTGTCGCCGGGACTAAGTCCTACGAGCAGTACTTC
>few|TRBV12-1|.|TRBJ1-4
CAKRRAWENEKLFF
TGTGCCAAAAGGAGGGCATGGGAGAATGAAAAACTGTTTTTT
>.|TRBV14|.|TRBJ1-2
CASSHTTDRRNYGYTF
TGTGCCAGCAGCCATACCACCGACAGGCGGAACTATGGCTACACCTTC
>few|TRBV29-1|.|TRBJ2-1
CSVEDLGGAYNEQFF
TGCAGCGTTGAAGATCTCGGGGGAGCCTACAATGAGCAGTTCTTC
>few|TRBV27|.|TRBJ1-4
CASSLRAATNEKLFF
TGTGCCAGCAGTCTCCGCGCAGCAACTAATGAAAAACTGTTTTTT
>.|TRBV29-1|.|TRBJ2-1
CSVERGAGMGYNEQFF
TGCAGCGTTGAAAGAGGGGCCGGGATGGGGTACAATGAGCAGTTCTTC
>few|TRBV29-1|.|TRBJ1-1
CSVEMGRGTEAFF
TGCAGCGTTGAAATGGGCAGAGGTACTGAAGCTTTCTTT
>.|TRBV7-9|.|TRBJ2-1
CASSPRGANENEQFF
TGTGCCAGCAGCCCCAGGGGGGCCAACGAAAATGAGCAGTTCTTC
>.|TRBV20-1|TRBD2|TRBJ2-7
CSASTSGRAYEQYF
TGCAGTGCTTCCACTAGCGGGAGGGCCTACGAGCAGTACTTC
>few|TRBV7-8|TRBD2|TRBJ2-7
CASSFPAATSGLIPYEQYF
TGTGCCAGCAGCTTTCCAGCGGCAACTAGCGGCCTTATTCCCTACGAGCAGTACTTC
>.|TRBV29-1|TRBD2|TRBJ2-2
CSGGLVGGELFF
TGCAGCGGAGGACTAGTAGGCGGGGAGCTGTTTTTT
>.|TRBV6-6|.|TRBJ1-2
CASREGAEGYTF
TGTGCCAGCCGCGAGGGAGCGGAGGGCTACACCTTC
>.|TRBV5-1|TRBD1|TRBJ2-1
CASSATDRGPSYNEQFF
TGCGCCAGCAGCGCGACGGACAGGGGGCCATCCTACAATGAGCAGTTCTTC
>.|TRBV3-1|TRBD2|TRBJ2-1
CASSRGLAGDNEQFF
TGTGCCAGCAGCCGCGGACTAGCGGGAGACAATGAGCAGTTCTTC
>.|TRBV12-5|.|TRBJ2-6
CASGISGANVLTF
TGTGCTAGTGGTATCTCTGGGGCCAACGTCCTGACTTTC
>.|TRBV20-1|.|TRBJ2-3
CSANRPEDTQYF
TGCAGTGCTAACCGGCCTGAGGATACGCAGTATTTT
>.|TRBV7-3|.|TRBJ2-3
CASSPSFRDLGTDTQYF
TGTGCCAGCAGCCCTTCGTTCCGGGACCTAGGCACAGATACGCAGTATTTT
>.|TRBV6-4|TRBD1|TRBJ2-2
CASSRQGSNTGELFF
TGTGCCAGCAGCCGACAGGGTTCGAACACCGGGGAGCTGTTTTTT
>.|TRBV12-3/TRBV12-4|.|TRBJ2-7
CASRDSGNEQYF
TGTGCCAGCAGGGATAGTGGGAACGAGCAGTACTTC
>.|TRBV29-1|.|TRBJ1-5
CSVDGAEAQHF
TGCAGCGTTGATGGGGCTGAGGCCCAGCATTTT
>.|TRBV25-1|.|TRBJ2-1
CASSEFGVDTYNEQFF
TGTGCCAGCAGTGAATTTGGAGTGGATACTTACAATGAGCAGTTCTTC